This is a list of T cell receptor beta chains from one sample in a study of tumor-infiltrating lymphocytes in primary liver carcinoma. MiXCR was run by TCRdb on the multiplex PCR reads, yielding one entry per CDR3 protein. The sample contains 330,000 or so distinct CDR3 sequences, about 61% of which appear only once. The sequenced material came from peripheral blood. The receptors shown here come from a man in his forties or fifties with primary liver carcinoma and hepatitis B virus infection. The CDR3 runs from the conserved cysteine through the conserved F or W. D genes are given only for firm matches. Clone size is stated in some rows and not others, as once, few, many or a class when expanded.

DNA: TGTGCCAACAGATCCGGGACAGCCTACAATGAGCAGTTTTTC
CDR3: CANRSGTAYNEQFF
V: TRBV6-5
size: -
J: TRBJ2-1
D: TRBD1

DNA: TGTGCCAGCAGTTACTCGATGGTTAATGGCTACAGCTTC
CDR3: CASSYSMVNGYSF
V: TRBV6-2/TRBV6-3
size: -
J: TRBJ1-2
D: -

DNA: TGTGCCAGCAGTTTGTCGACAATATATGGCTACACCTTC
CDR3: CASSLSTIYGYTF
V: TRBV5-4
size: -
J: TRBJ1-2
D: -

DNA: TGTACCATCAACTGGAAGGCCAATGAGCAGTTCTTC
CDR3: CTINWKANEQFF
V: TRBV10-3
size: -
J: TRBJ2-1
D: -

DNA: TGTGCCAGCAGCCCCTCCTCGGGGGGAAGCAATCAGCCCCAGCATTTT
CDR3: CASSPSSGGSNQPQHF
V: TRBV12-3/TRBV12-4
size: few
J: TRBJ1-5
D: -

DNA: TGTGCCAGCAGCTTAAGGACGACCGCACGACAGTGGGACTCCTCCTACGAGCAGTACTTC
CDR3: CASSLRTTARQWDSSYEQYF
V: TRBV4-1
size: -
J: TRBJ2-7
D: -

DNA: TGTGCCAGCAGTGGGCTAGCGGGAGGATCTAGCACAGATACGCAGTATTTT
CDR3: CASSGLAGGSSTDTQYF
V: TRBV6-1
size: many
J: TRBJ2-3
D: TRBD2

DNA: TGTGCCAGCAGCCCCAGGGAGGGCACAGATACGCAGTATTTT
CDR3: CASSPREGTDTQYF
V: TRBV5-4
size: few
J: TRBJ2-3
D: -

DNA: TGTGCCAGCAGTTCCGGGACTAGCGGGACATCCTACGAGCAGTACTTC
CDR3: CASSSGTSGTSYEQYF
V: TRBV6-1
size: many
J: TRBJ2-7
D: TRBD2

DNA: TGTGCCAGCAGTTTAATGGCGAGCTCCTATAATTCACCCCTCCACTTT
CDR3: CASSLMASSYNSPLHF
V: TRBV28
size: -
J: TRBJ1-6
D: -

DNA: TGTGCCAGCAGCCGGAAGGCGGGACAGGGGACGTATGAGCAGTTCTTC
CDR3: CASSRKAGQGTYEQFF
V: TRBV5-4
size: -
J: TRBJ2-1
D: TRBD1

DNA: TGTGCCAGCAGTTTTACAGGGGGCGGTGGGACTGAAGCTTTCTTT
CDR3: CASSFTGGGGTEAFF
V: TRBV6-5
size: -
J: TRBJ1-1
D: TRBD1

DNA: TGCGCCAACAGCTTTGGGACAACGACCTATGGCTACACCTTC
CDR3: CANSFGTTTYGYTF
V: TRBV5-1
size: -
J: TRBJ1-2
D: -

DNA: TGTGCCAGCAGTTATGGGGGGCGGAACACTGAAGCTTTCTTT
CDR3: CASSYGGRNTEAFF
V: TRBV6-5
size: many
J: TRBJ1-1
D: -

DNA: TGCGCCAGCAGCCCTGCCGGGACAGGGGCTACCGGGGAGCTGGTTTTT
CDR3: CASSPAGTGATGELVF
V: TRBV5-1
size: -
J: TRBJ2-2
D: TRBD1

DNA: TGTGCCAGCAGAGCCGGGGGACAGGGGACTACAACTAATGAAAAACTGTTTTTT
CDR3: CASRAGGQGTTTNEKLFF
V: TRBV6-6
size: many
J: TRBJ1-4
D: TRBD1

DNA: TGTGTCATCAGATCCGAGCGAGGTGGGGCCAACGTCCTGACTTTC
CDR3: CVIRSERGGANVLTF
V: TRBV10-3
size: -
J: TRBJ2-6
D: -

DNA: TGTGCCATCAGATACGACAGTGGACAGGGGGGGACTGAAGCTTTCTTT
CDR3: CAIRYDSGQGGTEAFF
V: TRBV10-3
size: -
J: TRBJ1-1
D: TRBD1

DNA: TGTGCCAGCAGTTCACCCGAGACAGTCTCCTACGAGCTGTACTTC
CDR3: CASSSPETVSYELYF
V: TRBV11-2
size: -
J: TRBJ2-7
D: -

DNA: TGTGCCAGCAGCTCTCGGATTTCACAACTCCACTTT
CDR3: CASSSRISQLHF
V: TRBV11-2
size: -
J: TRBJ1-6
D: -

DNA: TGCAGCGTTGGACAGGGGTTGACTCCAGCAGATACGCAGTATTTT
CDR3: CSVGQGLTPADTQYF
V: TRBV29-1
size: -
J: TRBJ2-3
D: TRBD1

DNA: TGCGCCAGCAGTGAGGCGAGGGGGGGGGGGCAGCCCCAGCATTTT
CDR3: CASSEARGGGQPQHF
V: TRBV10-2
size: -
J: TRBJ1-5
D: -